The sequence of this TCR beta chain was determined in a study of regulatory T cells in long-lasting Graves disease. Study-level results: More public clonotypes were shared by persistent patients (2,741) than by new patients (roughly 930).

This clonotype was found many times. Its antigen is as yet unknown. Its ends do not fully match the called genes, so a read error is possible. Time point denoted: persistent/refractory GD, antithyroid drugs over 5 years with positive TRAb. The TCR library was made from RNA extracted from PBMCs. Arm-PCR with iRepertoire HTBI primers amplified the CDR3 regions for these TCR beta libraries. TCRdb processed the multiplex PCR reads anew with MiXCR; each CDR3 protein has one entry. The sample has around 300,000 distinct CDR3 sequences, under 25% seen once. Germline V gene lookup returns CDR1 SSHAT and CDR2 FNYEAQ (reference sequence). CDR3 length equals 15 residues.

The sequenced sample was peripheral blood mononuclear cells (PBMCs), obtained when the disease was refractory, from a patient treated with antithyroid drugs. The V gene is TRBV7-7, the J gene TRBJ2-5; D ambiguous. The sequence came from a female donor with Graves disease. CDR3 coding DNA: TGTGCTAGCAGCTTAGCTATCACGGCGCAAGAGACCCAGTACTTC. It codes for CASSLAITAQETQYF. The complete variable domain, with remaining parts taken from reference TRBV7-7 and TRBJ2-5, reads GAGVSQSPRYKVTKRGQDVTLRCDPISSHATLYWYQQALGQGPEFLTYFNYEAQPDKSGLPSDRFSAERPEGSISTLTIQRTEQRDSAMYRCASSLAITAQETQYFGPGTRLLVL.